This passage covers 22 T cell receptor beta chains from one sample sequenced in a study of blood T cell repertoires in COVID-19. Sequencing was performed with immunoSEQ multiplex PCR; in TCRdb, only in-frame clones are kept and a portion is missing. The table has some 150,000 clones, about four fifths seen once. The source material was peripheral blood. The receptors shown here come from a man aged 60-69 years with acute or convalescent COVID-19.

This clone has just a few counts. The chain has TRBV10-3 and TRBJ1-4, with D possibly matching TRBD1 (5 bases). The germline V gene has CDR1 ENHRY and CDR2 SYGVKD. This CDR3 comprises 15 residues. The V end was cut by 6 bases, the J end by 3 bases, with 14 bases between. The CDR3 nucleotides read TGTGCCATCAGCTCGGGGGGGTCGGCTAATGAAAAACTGTTTTTT. This codes for CAISSGGSANEKLFF.

This chain uses TRBV4-3 with TRBJ2-1; D gene uncertain. The V end lost 0 bases, the J end lost 13 bases, and 10 bases lay between the germline ends. The germline gives CDR1 LGHNA, CDR2 YSLEER. CDR3 length: 12 amino acids. Written as DNA, the CDR3 is TGCGCCAGCAGCCAAGATCGGATGACACAGTTCTTC. Translation: CASSQDRMTQFF.

This chain connects TRBV6-5 to TRBJ2-3, with D uncertain. Germline loops: CDR1 MNHEY, CDR2 SVGAGI. The CDR3 sequence is 14 residues long. Trimming stripped 7 bases from V and 2 bases from J, with 13 bases between. The CDR3 DNA follows: TGTGCCAGCACTCCTGGTCCACACACAGATACGCAGTATTTT. It is translated as CASTPGPHTDTQYF.

The V gene is TRBV6-5, the J gene TRBJ1-2; tentative D call: TRBD1 (6 bases). CDR3 length equals 14 residues. V shed 9 bases and J shed 7 bases, with 21 bases lying between them. Germline values: CDR1 MNHEY, CDR2 SVGAGI. CDR3 sequence (DNA): TGTGCCAGTATGGGGGCACATGAGAGGCTTGGCTACACCTTC. Translating gives CASMGAHERLGYTF.

V usage is TRBV28 and J usage is TRBJ1-1; perhaps TRBD1 as D (5 bases). In germline, CDR1 is MDHEN, CDR2 SYDVKM. Trimming removed 5 bases at V and 0 bases at J, with 16 bases between. The CDR3 contains 16 residues. Here the CDR3 reads CASSPGKFGLNTEAFF. The CDR3 DNA reads TGTGCCAGCAGTCCAGGGAAGTTCGGGTTGAACACTGAAGCTTTCTTT.

This clone has only a few counts. Different DNA sequences within this sample yield the same CDR3. CDR3 nucleotide sequence: TGTGCCAGCAGTTTGAGCTCCTACGAGCAGTACTTC. The encoded protein is CASSLSSYEQYF. V usage is TRBV7-2 and J usage is TRBJ2-7; D gene ambiguous. CDR3 length: 12 residues. Germline-derived CDR1 and CDR2 are SGHTA and FQGNSA. V lost 6 bases to trimming and J lost 0 bases, with 6 bases between them.

The chain couples TRBV28 to TRBJ1-2; TRBD1 matches 8 bases. Per germline, CDR1 MDHEN and CDR2 SYDVKM. Trimming cost V 5 bases and J 8 bases; bases outside gene matches: 4. The CDR3 extends over 12 amino acids. The CDR3 DNA follows: TGTGCCAGCAGTCTTCGGACAGGGGGCTACACCTTC. It is translated as CASSLRTGGYTF.

V usage is TRBV15 and J usage is TRBJ2-7, with 7 positions matching TRBD2. After removal of 1 base from V and 2 bases from J, the junction contained 8 bases not matched to a gene. CDR1 is LNHNV, CDR2 YYDKDF, per germline (reference sequence). The CDR3 spans 16 residues. This chain's CDR3 is CATSRGGGLGAYEQYF. The DNA for the CDR3 is TGTGCCACCAGCAGAGGGGGAGGACTAGGTGCCTACGAGCAGTACTTC.

In regard to this clone: This specimen includes other DNA sequences encoding the same CDR3. The rearrangement joins TRBV27 to TRBJ2-5; 10 bases are a match to TRBD1. This CDR3 spans 14 amino acids. CDR1 and CDR2 (germline): MNHEY, SMNVEV (reference sequence). Losses at the gene ends were 6 bases for V and 5 bases for J; bases not matched to a gene: 6. The CDR3 is CASRRTGGSETQYF. Here the CDR3 DNA reads TGTGCCAGCAGACGGACAGGGGGTTCGGAGACCCAGTACTTC.

To note about this clone: At one end the junction does not follow the germline gene, possibly because of a read error. This sequence joins TRBV6-5 and TRBJ1-6, with TRBD1 as a possible D gene (5 bases). This CDR3 has 13 residues. The germline V gene encodes CDR1 MNHEY and CDR2 SVGAGI. CDR3 bases: TGTACCAGCACCGAACCGGGGGTTTCACCCCTCCACTTT. Translation: CTSTEPGVSPLHF.

V gene TRBV30 combines with J gene TRBJ2-6, with TRBD1 matching 10 bases. Unmatched junction bases numbered 14, after V lost 1 base and J lost 2 bases. The CDR3 has 20 residues. Germline CDR1 reads GTSNPN; CDR2 reads SVGIG (reference sequence). The DNA of the CDR3 is TGTGCCTGGAGTGCAAAGACCGGGACAGGGGATAGCACTGGGGCCAACGTCCTGACTTTC. Its protein product is CAWSAKTGTGDSTGANVLTF.

The CDR3 loop is CATSDPGLAPQETQYF. CDR3 in DNA: TGTGCCACCAGTGACCCCGGACTAGCGCCCCAAGAGACCCAGTACTTC. The chain couples TRBV24-1 to TRBJ2-5; 9 bases map to TRBD2. V dropped 4 bases and J dropped 1; count of bases not matched to a gene: 6. The CDR3 totals 16 residues. CDR1 is KGHDR, CDR2 SFDVKD, per germline.

The V call is TRBV2, the J call TRBJ1-2, with 9 bases aligning to TRBD1. The CDR3 extends over 15 amino acids. Losses at the gene ends were 1 base for V and 7 bases for J; bases not matched to a gene: 7. In germline, CDR1 is SNHLY, CDR2 FYNNEI. CDR3 sequence reads: CASSEVTGGFRGYTF. CDR3 bases: TGTGCCAGCAGTGAAGTGACAGGGGGTTTTCGTGGCTACACCTTC.

The rearrangement links TRBV4-3 to TRBJ2-1; the D gene is possibly TRBD2 (5 bases). The CDR3 runs 13 residues. V lost 4 bases, J lost 6 bases, and 10 bases lay in between. Germline V gene data show CDR1 as LGHNA and CDR2 as YSLEER. DNA of the CDR3: TGCGCCAGCAGCCCGCCGGGGTTCAATGAGCAGTTCTTC. It yields the protein CASSPPGFNEQFF.

The gene calls are TRBV19 and TRBJ1-2, with 7 bases lining up with TRBD1. V dropped 8 bases and J dropped 5; count of bases not matched to a gene: 5. The CDR3 loop spans 12 amino acids. Per the germline V gene, CDR1 is LNHDA and CDR2 is SQIVND (reference sequence). CDR3 coding DNA: TGTGCCAGTTCAGGGGGAGGTTATGGCTACACCTTC. Protein product: CASSGGGYGYTF.

In this sample, this clone turned up a few times. The chain is built from TRBV19 and TRBJ1-5; tentative D call: TRBD1 (6 bases). Germline assignment: CDR1 LNHDA and CDR2 SQIVND (reference sequence). The CDR3 extends over 15 amino acids. V lost 3 bases and J lost 1, with 10 bases in between. In DNA form, the CDR3 reads TGTGCCAGTAGTATTGGACAGATAAGCAATCAGCCCCAGCATTTT. Protein product: CASSIGQISNQPQHF.

This clone turned up a few times. The sample contains more than one DNA sequence encoding this CDR3. The chain is built from TRBV5-1 and TRBJ2-7, with D maybe TRBD1 (5 bases). There are 14 residues in the CDR3. Trimming cost V 0 bases and J 2 bases, with 9 bases left between them. CDR1 SGHRS and CDR2 YFSETQ come from the germline V gene. The DNA of the CDR3 is TGCGCCAGCAGCTTGGGGCAGGGTCCCTACGAGCAGTACTTC. This sequence encodes CASSLGQGPYEQYF.

The chain recombines TRBV4-1 with TRBJ1-5, with 8 bases matching TRBD1. Germline assignment: CDR1 MGHRA and CDR2 YSYEKL. The CDR3 loop spans 15 amino acids. The ends lost 5 bases at V and 2 bases at J; junction bases unmatched: 5. CDR3 protein: CASSNTGGGNQPQHF. The CDR3 DNA is TGCGCCAGCAGCAATACAGGGGGGGGCAATCAGCCCCAGCATTTT.

V gene TRBV5-4 combines with J gene TRBJ2-7, with D possibly being TRBD2 (5 bases). Germline V lookup: CDR1 SGHNT, CDR2 YYREEE (reference sequence). This CDR3 is 13 amino acids long. V dropped 2 bases and J dropped 6 bases, with 12 bases sitting between them. As DNA, the CDR3 is TGTGCCAGCAGCTTCACCCTAGCATCCGAGCAGTACTTC. Translating it yields CASSFTLASEQYF.

J is TRBJ2-7 and V is TRBV28, with a weak D call TRBD2 (7 bases). Germline-derived CDR1 and CDR2 are MDHEN and SYDVKM. The CDR3 spans 16 residues. Trimming took off 6 bases at V and 3 bases at J, with 21 bases between the two ends. CDR3 residues: CASSLWGGASLYEQYF. CDR3 coding DNA: TGTGCCAGCAGCCTCTGGGGGGGCGCATCCCTCTACGAGCAGTACTTC.

This clone has only a few counts. V and J are TRBV10-3 and TRBJ1-2; D not certain. V was trimmed by 3 bases and J by 2 bases, leaving 4 bases between them. Germline V gene data show CDR1 as ENHRY and CDR2 as SYGVKD. This CDR3 comprises 12 residues. The CDR3 DNA sequence: TGTGCCATCAGTGAACACAACTATGGCTACACCTTC. Protein product: CAISEHNYGYTF.

In this sample, this clone turned up once. Other DNA sequences in this sample translate to the same CDR3. This rearrangement joins TRBV7-2 to TRBJ2-3; 7 bases agree with TRBD1. V shed 2 bases, J shed 2 bases, and the junction held 4 bases outside the gene matches. This CDR3 is built from 15 residues. In germline, CDR1 is SGHTA, CDR2 FQGNSA. CDR3 sequence reads: CASSLRGGFTDTQYF. The CDR3 nucleotides are TGTGCCAGCAGCTTAAGAGGGGGCTTCACAGATACGCAGTATTTT.